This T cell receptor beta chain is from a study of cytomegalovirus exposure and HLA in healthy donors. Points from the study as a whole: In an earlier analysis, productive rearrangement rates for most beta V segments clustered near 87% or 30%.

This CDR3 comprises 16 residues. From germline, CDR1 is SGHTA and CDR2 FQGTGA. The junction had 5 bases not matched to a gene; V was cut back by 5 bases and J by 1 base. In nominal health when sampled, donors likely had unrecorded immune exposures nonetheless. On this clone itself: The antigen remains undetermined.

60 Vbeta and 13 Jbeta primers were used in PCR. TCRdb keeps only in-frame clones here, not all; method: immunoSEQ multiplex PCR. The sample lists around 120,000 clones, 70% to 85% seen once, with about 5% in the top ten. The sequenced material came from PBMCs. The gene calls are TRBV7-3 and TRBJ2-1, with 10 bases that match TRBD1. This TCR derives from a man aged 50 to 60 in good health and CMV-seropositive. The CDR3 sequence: CASSQDRGLSYNEQFF. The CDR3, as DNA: TGTGCCAGCAGCCAAGACAGGGGGCTTTCCTACAATGAGCAGTTCTTC.